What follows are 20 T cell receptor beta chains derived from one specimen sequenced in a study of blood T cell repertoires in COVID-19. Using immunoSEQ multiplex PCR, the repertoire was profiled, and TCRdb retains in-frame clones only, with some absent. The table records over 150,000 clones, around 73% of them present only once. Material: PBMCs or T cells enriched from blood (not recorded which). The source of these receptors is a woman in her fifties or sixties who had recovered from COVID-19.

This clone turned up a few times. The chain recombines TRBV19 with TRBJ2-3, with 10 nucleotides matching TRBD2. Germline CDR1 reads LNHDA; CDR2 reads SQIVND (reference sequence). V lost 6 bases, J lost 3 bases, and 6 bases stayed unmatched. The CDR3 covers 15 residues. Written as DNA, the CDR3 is TGTGCCAGTAGGAGCGGGAGGGCCTTAACAGATACGCAGTATTTT. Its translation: CASRSGRALTDTQYF.

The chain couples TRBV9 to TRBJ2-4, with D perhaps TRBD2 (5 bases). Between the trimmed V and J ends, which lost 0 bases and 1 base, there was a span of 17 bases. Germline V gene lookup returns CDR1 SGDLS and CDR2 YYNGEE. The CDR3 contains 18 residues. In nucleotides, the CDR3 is TGTGCCAGCAGCGTAGCTAGTAGTGGTGTAGCGGCCAAAAACATTCAGTACTTC. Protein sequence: CASSVASSGVAAKNIQYF.

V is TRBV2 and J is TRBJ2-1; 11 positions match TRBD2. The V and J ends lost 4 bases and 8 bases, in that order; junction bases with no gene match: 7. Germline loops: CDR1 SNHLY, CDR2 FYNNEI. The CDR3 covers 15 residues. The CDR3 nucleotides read TGTGCCAGCAGTGTAAGAACTAGCGGGAGACATGAGCAGTTCTTC. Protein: CASSVRTSGRHEQFF.

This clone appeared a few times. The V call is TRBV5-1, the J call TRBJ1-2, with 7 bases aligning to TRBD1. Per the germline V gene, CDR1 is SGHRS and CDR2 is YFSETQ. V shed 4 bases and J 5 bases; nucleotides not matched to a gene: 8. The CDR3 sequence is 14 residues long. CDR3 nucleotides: TGCGCCAGCAGCGGCACTACAGGGGTTTATGGCTACACCTTC. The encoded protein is CASSGTTGVYGYTF.

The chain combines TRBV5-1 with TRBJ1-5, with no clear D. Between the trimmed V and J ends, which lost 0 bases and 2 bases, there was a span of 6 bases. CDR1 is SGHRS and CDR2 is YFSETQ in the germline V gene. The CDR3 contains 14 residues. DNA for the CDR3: TGCGCCAGCAGCTTGGCTACAGGCAATCAGCCCCAGCATTTT. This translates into CASSLATGNQPQHF.

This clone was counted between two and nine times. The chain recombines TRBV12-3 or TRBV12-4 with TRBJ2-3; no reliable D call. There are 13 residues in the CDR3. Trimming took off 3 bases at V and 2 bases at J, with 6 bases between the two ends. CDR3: CASSFLDTDTQYF. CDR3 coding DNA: TGTGCCAGCAGTTTCTTAGACACAGATACGCAGTATTTT.

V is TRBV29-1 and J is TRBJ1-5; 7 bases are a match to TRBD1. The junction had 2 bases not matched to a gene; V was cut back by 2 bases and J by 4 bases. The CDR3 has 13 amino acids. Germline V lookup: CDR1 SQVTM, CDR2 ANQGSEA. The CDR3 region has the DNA TGCAGCGTTGAAAGGGACAGTAATCAGCCCCAGCATTTT. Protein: CSVERDSNQPQHF. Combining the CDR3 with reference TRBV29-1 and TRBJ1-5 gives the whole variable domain SAVISQKPSRDICQRGTSLTIQCQVDSQVTMMFWYRQQPGQSLTLIATANQGSEATYESGFVIDKFPISRPNLTFSTLTVSNMSPEDSSIYLCSVERDSNQPQHFGDGTRLSIL.

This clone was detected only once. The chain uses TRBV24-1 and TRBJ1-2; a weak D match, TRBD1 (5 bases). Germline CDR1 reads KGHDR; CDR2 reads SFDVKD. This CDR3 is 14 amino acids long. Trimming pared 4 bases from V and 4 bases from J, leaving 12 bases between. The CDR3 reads CATSDRLGVYGYTF. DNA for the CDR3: TGTGCCACCAGTGACCGCCTAGGGGTCTATGGCTACACCTTC.

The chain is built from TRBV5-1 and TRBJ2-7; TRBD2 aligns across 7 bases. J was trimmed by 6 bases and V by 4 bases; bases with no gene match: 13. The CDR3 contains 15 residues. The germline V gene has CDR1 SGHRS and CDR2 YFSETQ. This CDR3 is CASSPTAGTTGEQYF. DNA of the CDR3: TGCGCCAGCAGCCCCACCGCCGGGACTACAGGCGAGCAGTACTTC.

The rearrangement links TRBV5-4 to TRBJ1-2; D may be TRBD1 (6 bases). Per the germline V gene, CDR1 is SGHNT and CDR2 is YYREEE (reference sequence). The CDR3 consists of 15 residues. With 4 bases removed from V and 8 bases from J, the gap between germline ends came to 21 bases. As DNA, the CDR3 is TGTGCCAGCAGCACCCGTTGGCGGCAGGGGAACGGCTACACCTTC. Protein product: CASSTRWRQGNGYTF.

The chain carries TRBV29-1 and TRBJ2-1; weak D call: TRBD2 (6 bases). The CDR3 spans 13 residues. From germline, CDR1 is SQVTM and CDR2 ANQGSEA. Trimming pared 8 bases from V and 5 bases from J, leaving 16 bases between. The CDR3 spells CSTRRAVNNEQFF. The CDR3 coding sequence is TGCAGCACGAGGAGGGCAGTCAACAATGAGCAGTTCTTC.

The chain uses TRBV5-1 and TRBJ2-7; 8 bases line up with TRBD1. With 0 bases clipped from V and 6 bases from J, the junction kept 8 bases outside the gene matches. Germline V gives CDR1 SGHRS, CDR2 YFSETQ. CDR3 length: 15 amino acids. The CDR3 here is CASSLVAGGLREQYF. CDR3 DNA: TGCGCCAGCAGCTTGGTGGCAGGGGGCCTTCGCGAGCAGTACTTC.

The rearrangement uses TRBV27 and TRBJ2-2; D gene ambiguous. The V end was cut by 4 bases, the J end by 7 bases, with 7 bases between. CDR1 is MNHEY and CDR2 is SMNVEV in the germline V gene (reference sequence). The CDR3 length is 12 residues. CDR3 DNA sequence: TGTGCCAGCAGTTCGGTCGGCGGGGAGCTGTTTTTT. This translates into CASSSVGGELFF.

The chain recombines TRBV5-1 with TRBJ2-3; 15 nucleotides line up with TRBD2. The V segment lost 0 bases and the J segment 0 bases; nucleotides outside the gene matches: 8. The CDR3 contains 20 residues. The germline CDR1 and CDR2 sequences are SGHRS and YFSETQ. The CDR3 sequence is CASSLGTSGRARGSTDTQYF. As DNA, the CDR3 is TGCGCCAGCAGCTTGGGGACTAGCGGGAGGGCCCGTGGGAGCACAGATACGCAGTATTTT.

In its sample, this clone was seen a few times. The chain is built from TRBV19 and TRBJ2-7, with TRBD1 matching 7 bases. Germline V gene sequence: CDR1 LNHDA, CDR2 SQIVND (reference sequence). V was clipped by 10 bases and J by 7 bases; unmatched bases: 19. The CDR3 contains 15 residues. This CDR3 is CATSLKGDSPKEQYF. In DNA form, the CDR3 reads TGTGCCACCTCCCTTAAGGGGGACAGCCCTAAGGAGCAGTACTTC.

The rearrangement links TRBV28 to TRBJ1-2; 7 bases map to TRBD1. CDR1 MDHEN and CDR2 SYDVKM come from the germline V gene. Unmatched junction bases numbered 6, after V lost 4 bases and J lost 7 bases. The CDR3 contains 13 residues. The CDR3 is CASSSAQGLGYTF. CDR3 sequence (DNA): TGTGCCAGCAGTTCGGCACAGGGGCTTGGCTACACCTTC.

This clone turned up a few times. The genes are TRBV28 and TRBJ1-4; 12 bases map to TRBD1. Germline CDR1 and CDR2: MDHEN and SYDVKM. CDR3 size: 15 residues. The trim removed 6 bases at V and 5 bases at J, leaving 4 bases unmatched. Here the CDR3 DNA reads TGTGCCAGCAGAACGGGACAGGGGGCCAATGAAAAACTGTTTTTT. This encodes CASRTGQGANEKLFF.

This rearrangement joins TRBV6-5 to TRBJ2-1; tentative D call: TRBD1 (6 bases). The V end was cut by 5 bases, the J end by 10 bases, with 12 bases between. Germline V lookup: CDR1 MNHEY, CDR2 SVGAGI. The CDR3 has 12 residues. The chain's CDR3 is CASSPHDREQFF. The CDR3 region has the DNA TGTGCCAGCAGTCCCCACGACAGGGAGCAGTTCTTC.

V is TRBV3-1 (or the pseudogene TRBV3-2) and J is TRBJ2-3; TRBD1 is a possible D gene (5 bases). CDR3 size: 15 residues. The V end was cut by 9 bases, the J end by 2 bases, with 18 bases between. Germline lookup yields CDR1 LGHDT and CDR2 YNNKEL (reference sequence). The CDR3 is CASSESTVYTDTQYF. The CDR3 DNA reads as TGTGCCAGTTCCGAATCGACAGTCTACACAGATACGCAGTATTTT.

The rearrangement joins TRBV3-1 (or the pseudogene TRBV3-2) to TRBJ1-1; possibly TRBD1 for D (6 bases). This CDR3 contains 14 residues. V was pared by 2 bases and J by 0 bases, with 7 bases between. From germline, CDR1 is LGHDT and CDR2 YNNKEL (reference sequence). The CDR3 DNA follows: TGTGCCAGCAGCCAAACAGGGATGAACACTGAAGCTTTCTTT. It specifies CASSQTGMNTEAFF.